This TCR beta chain was identified in a study of low-dose radiotherapy and immunotherapy resistance in tumors. Across the whole study: Patients were treated with intravenous nivolumab at 240 mg every two weeks and were also dosed with ipilimumab at 1 mg/kg every six weeks. One day prior to radiation and immunotherapy, intravenous cyclophosphamide at 200 mg/m2 was given, repeated every two weeks.

This clonotype was counted ten times or more. CDR1 DFQATT and CDR2 SNEGSKA come from the germline V gene (reference sequence). V lost 4 bases, J lost 3 bases, and 8 bases stayed unmatched. The CDR3 is made up of 14 amino acids. The sample's time point: before trial treatment. Treatment of the donors consisted of nivolumab and ipilimumab (plus aspirin, low-dose cyclophosphamide and low-dose radiotherapy). Covering alpha and beta chains, TRAV- and TRBV-specific primers were used for the first-strand cDNA. Both a constant-region primer and a V-primer adapter served to amplify TCRs across about 20 PCR cycles. Amplification (by in vitro transcription) was performed on isolated mRNA. TCRdb used MiXCR to reprocess the reads, holding one entry per CDR3 protein. This sample has over 55,000 distinct CDR3 sequences; less than 40% occur once, and the top ten carry 8.5% to 14%.

The gene calls are TRBV20-1 and TRBJ2-7; 8 bases agree with TRBD1. The TCR comes from a female donor with ovarian cancer. The sample here was PBMCs, taken before treatment. CDR3 bases: TGCAGTGCTAATACAAGGACAGGGTACTACGAGCAGTACTTC. Its translation: CSANTRTGYYEQYF.